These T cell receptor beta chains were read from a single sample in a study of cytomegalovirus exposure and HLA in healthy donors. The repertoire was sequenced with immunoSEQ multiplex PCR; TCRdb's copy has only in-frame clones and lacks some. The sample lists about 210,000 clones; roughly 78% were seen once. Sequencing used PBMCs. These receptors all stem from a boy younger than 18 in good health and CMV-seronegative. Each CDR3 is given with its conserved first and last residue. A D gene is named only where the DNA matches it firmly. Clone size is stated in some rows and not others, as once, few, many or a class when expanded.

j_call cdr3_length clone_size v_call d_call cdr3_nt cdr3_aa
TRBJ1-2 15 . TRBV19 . TGTGCCAGTAGTATCCGGTTTGACTGGAACTATGGCTACACCTTC CASSIRFDWNYGYTF
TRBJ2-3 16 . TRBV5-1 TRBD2 TGCGCCAGCAGCTTGGGTCTGCTAGCGGATACAGATACGCAGTATTTT CASSLGLLADTDTQYF
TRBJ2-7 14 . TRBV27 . TGTGCCAGCAGTTATCACCGGGACAACTACGAGCAGTACTTC CASSYHRDNYEQYF
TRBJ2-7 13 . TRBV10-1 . TGCGCCAGCAGTGATGGGGAGTCCTACGAGCAGTACTTC CASSDGESYEQYF
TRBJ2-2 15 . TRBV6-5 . TGTGCCAGCAGTTACTCAAGGGGGAGGGCCGGGGAGCTGTTTTTT CASSYSRGRAGELFF
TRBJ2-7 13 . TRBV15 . TGTGCCACCAGCGGCGACTTTTTCTACGAGCAGTACTTC CATSGDFFYEQYF
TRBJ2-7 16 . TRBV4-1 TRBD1 TGCGCCAGCAGCTCCCCTCAGGGGGCGGGTTCCTACGAGCAGTACTTC CASSSPQGAGSYEQYF
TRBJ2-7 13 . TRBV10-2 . TGCGCCAGCAGTCGGCAGGATGCCTACGAGCAGTACTTC CASSRQDAYEQYF
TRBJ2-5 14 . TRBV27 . TGTGCCAGCAGTTTGGGCAGGGGACGAGAGACCCAGTACTTC CASSLGRGRETQYF
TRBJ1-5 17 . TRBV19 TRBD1 TGTGCCAGTACCGCTTGGGACAGTAGCTGGAGCAATCAGCCCCAGCATTTT CASTAWDSSWSNQPQHF
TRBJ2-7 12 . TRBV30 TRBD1 TGTGCCAGCCGGGACAGGGAGCACGAGCAGTACTTC CASRDREHEQYF
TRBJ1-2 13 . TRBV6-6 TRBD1 TGTGCCAGCAGTCGGGACAGCTCCTATGGCTACACCTTC CASSRDSSYGYTF
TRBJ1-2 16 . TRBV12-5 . TGTGCTAGTGGGCGCGCGACAGGCCCCTTTAACTATGGCTACACCTTC CASGRATGPFNYGYTF
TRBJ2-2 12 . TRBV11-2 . TGTGCCAGCAGCCCGGGAGCCGGGGAGCTGTTTTTT CASSPGAGELFF
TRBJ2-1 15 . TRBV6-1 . TGTGCCAGCAGGATACTAAGGACGGGGTTCAATGAGCAGTTCTTC CASRILRTGFNEQFF
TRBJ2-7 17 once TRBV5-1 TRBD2 TGCGCCAGCAGCCGATTTCCGAGACTAGCGTTGTCTAACGAGCAGTACTTC CASSRFPRLALSNEQYF
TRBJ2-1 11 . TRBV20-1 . TGCAGTGCTAGAGCATTCAATGAGCAGTTCTTC CSARAFNEQFF
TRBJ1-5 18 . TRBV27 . TGTGCCAGCAGTTCCGTCCCCCCCCAGGGATTTAGCAATCAGCCCCAGCATTTT CASSSVPPQGFSNQPQHF
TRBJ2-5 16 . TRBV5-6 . TGTGCCAGCAGCTTGGTGCCACAGGGCTCGGGGGAGACCCAGTACTTC CASSLVPQGSGETQYF
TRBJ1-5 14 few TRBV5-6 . TGTGCCAGCAGCGCGATGCGCAGCAATCAGCCCCAGCATTTT CASSAMRSNQPQHF
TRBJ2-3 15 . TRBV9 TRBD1 TGTGCCAGCAGCGATGGGGACAGGGAGACAGATACGCAGTATTTT CASSDGDRETDTQYF
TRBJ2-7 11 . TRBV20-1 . TGCAGTGCTAGCTGGACAGACGAGCAGTACTTC CSASWTDEQYF
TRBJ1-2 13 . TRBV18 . TGTGCCAGCTCACCGGGACATAGAAATGGCTACACCTTC CASSPGHRNGYTF
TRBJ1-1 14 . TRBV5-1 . TGCGCCAGCAGCTTCAGGGGTGTGAACACTGAAGCTTTCTTT CASSFRGVNTEAFF
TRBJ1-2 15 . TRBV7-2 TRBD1 TGTGCCAGCAGACCCGCCCGACAGGGAGAGGATGGCTACACCTTC CASRPARQGEDGYTF